These 24 T cell receptor beta chains originate from one sample sequenced in a study of blood T cells in healthy people across ages. The second PCR ran roughly 6 to 12 cycles with a sample-barcoded 5' primer and J-beta primers. TCRdb used MiXCR to reprocess the 5' RACE reads, holding one entry per CDR3 protein. The sample consists of 1.5 million to 2 million distinct CDR3 sequences, roughly 28% of them appearing once. The sequenced material came from blood. Source of these receptors: a woman aged 25 to 45 in good health.

This clonotype was seen more than once but under ten times. The chain couples TRBV7-9 to TRBJ2-5, with D hard to call. This CDR3 has 12 residues. Germline CDR1 and CDR2: SEHNR and FQNEAQ (reference sequence). V dropped 7 bases and J dropped 5 bases, with 11 bases sitting between them. CDR3 sequence: CASTASPETQYF. DNA of the CDR3: TGTGCCAGCACAGCGTCCCCGGAGACCCAGTACTTC.

This clonotype was seen a handful of times. Here the CDR3 DNA reads TGTGCCTGGAGTCACCGGGATTCGGTGCTGTTTTTT. It specifies CAWSHRDSVLFF. The chain combines TRBV30 with TRBJ2-2, with D perhaps matching TRBD2 (5 bases). The V gene's germline CDR1 is GTSNPN and CDR2 SVGIG (reference sequence). The CDR3 has 12 residues. Trimming left V 2 bases short and J 13 bases short, with 14 bases between.

This clonotype was detected many times. The chain has TRBV20-1 and TRBJ2-1; possible D gene TRBD2, 6 bases. Trimming took off 1 base at V and 0 bases at J, with 7 bases between the two ends. Germline CDR1 reads DFQATT; CDR2 reads SNEGSKA (reference sequence). This CDR3 region has 14 residues. The CDR3 nucleotides read TGCAGTGCTAGAGCCGGGAGCTCCTACAATGAGCAGTTCTTC. This translates into CSARAGSSYNEQFF.

This chain joins TRBV28 and TRBJ2-5; a possible D gene is TRBD2 (6 bases). CDR3 size: 15 residues. The ends were cut back, 7 bases at V and 2 bases at J, with 17 bases in the middle. Germline V gene data show CDR1 as MDHEN and CDR2 as SYDVKM. The CDR3 region is CASTVTGRPQETQYF. The CDR3, as DNA: TGTGCCAGCACCGTGACGGGGAGGCCTCAAGAGACCCAGTACTTC.

This clonotype was picked up a small number of times. The chain has TRBV7-6 and TRBJ2-3; possibly TRBD2 for D (5 bases). The CDR3 is 12 amino acids. V shed 5 bases and J shed 7 bases, with 10 bases lying between them. Germline assignment: CDR1 SGHVS and CDR2 FNYEAQ. The CDR3 is CASSPYGNTQYF. CDR3 sequence (DNA): TGTGCCAGCAGCCCGTACGGGAATACGCAGTATTTT.

The chain recombines TRBV7-9 with TRBJ2-7; D possibly uses TRBD1 or TRBD2 (5 bases each). Judging by the DNA end, TRBJ2-5 fits better; the J call may be wrong. The germline V gene has CDR1 SEHNR and CDR2 FQNEAQ (reference sequence). The CDR3 contains 14 residues. DNA for the CDR3: TGTGCCAGCAGCTACGGGGCCCTCAAAGAGACCCAGTACTTC. Translation gives CASSYGALKETQYF.

This clonotype was seen more than once but under ten times. V usage is TRBV20-1 and J usage is TRBJ2-5; D is possibly TRBD2 (5 bases). Looked up from germline, CDR1 is DFQATT and CDR2 is SNEGSKA (reference sequence). The CDR3 consists of 12 residues. Deletions cut 6 bases from V and 4 bases from J, with 12 bases between. The CDR3 DNA is TGCAGTGCCAGACGGGGAGCAGAGACCCAGTACTTC. Encoded protein: CSARRGAETQYF.

This clonotype was seen a few times. The chain links TRBV12-3 or TRBV12-4 to TRBJ2-1; TRBD2 matches 8 bases. CDR3 length: 16 residues. V was pared by 4 bases and J by 6 bases, with 11 bases of the junction left unmatched. This chain's CDR3 is CASSSREGGGFNEQFF. CDR3 in DNA: TGTGCCAGCAGTTCCCGGGAGGGGGGGGGATTCAATGAGCAGTTCTTC.

In this sample, this clonotype turned up many times. V gene TRBV25-1 combines with J gene TRBJ1-1, with no clear D. The ends were cut back, 3 bases at V and 1 base at J, with 3 bases in the middle. Germline V CDR1 and CDR2: MGHDK, SYGVNS. The CDR3 runs to 12 residues. The CDR3 DNA is TGTGCCAGCAGTGAGGAGAACACTGAAGCTTTCTTT. This gives the protein CASSEENTEAFF.

The chain carries TRBV6-6 and TRBJ2-7, with D unresolved. V was pared by 3 bases and J by 6 bases, with 12 bases between. Germline CDR1 is MNHNY and CDR2 is SVGAGI (reference sequence). The CDR3 is 13 amino acids. The CDR3 DNA sequence: TGTGCCAGCAGTTATCAGGCTTGCGGCGAGCAGTACTTC. Amino acids: CASSYQACGEQYF.

The rearrangement links TRBV5-4 to TRBJ2-1; possible D gene TRBD2, 6 bases. Per germline, CDR1 SGHNT and CDR2 YYREEE (reference sequence). The V end was cut by 5 bases, the J end by 5 bases, with 17 bases between. The CDR3 consists of 15 residues. The CDR3 reads CASSFGLGGNNEQFF. Written as DNA, the CDR3 is TGTGCCAGCAGTTTTGGCTTGGGGGGAAACAATGAGCAGTTCTTC.

As regards this clonotype: A junction end diverges from the germline sequence, so it may reflect a read error. This rearrangement joins TRBV20-1 to TRBJ2-3; D remains unclear. Germline CDR1 DFQATT, CDR2 SNEGSKA (reference sequence). The length of the CDR3 is 11 residues. The CDR3 sequence: CSVRAGGTQYF. CDR3 coding DNA: TGCAGTGTTAGAGCAGGTGGTACGCAGTATTTT.

With respect to this clonotype: One junction end does not reproduce the germline sequence, and a read error may be involved. The chain couples TRBV6-1 to TRBJ2-6, with D perhaps being TRBD1 or TRBD2 (6 bases each). This CDR3 comprises 19 residues. Germline assignment: CDR1 MNHNS and CDR2 SASEGT. The CDR3 bases are TGTGCCAGCAGCGTTTTTGGGGGGCCTCTTGGTTCTGGGGCCAACGTCCGGACTTTC. The encoded protein is CASSVFGGPLGSGANVRTF.

As for this clonotype: Since a much larger clone is just one base distant, this may be a read error. The J gene is TRBJ2-1, the V gene TRBV15; D perhaps matches TRBD1 (6 bases). The V gene lost 8 bases and the J gene lost 8 bases, with 16 bases spanning the gap. Germline-derived CDR1 and CDR2 are LNHNV and YYDKDF (reference sequence). The CDR3 spans 13 residues. CDR3 sequence: CATGDTLSDEQFF. The CDR3 bases are TGTGCCACCGGGGACACACTATCCGATGAGCAGTTCTTC.

This clonotype was seen a handful of times. Since a much larger clone is just one base distant, this may be a read error. V is TRBV4-2 and J is TRBJ2-6; D gene ambiguous. Per the germline V gene, CDR1 is LGHNA and CDR2 is YNFKEQ. The CDR3 sequence is 16 residues long. In DNA form, the CDR3 reads TGTGCCAGCAGCCAAGATACGGGCTCTTGGGCCAACGTCCTGACTTTC. It codes for CASSQDTGSWANVLTF.

The rearrangement uses TRBV7-9 and TRBJ1-5; D not certain. The CDR3 runs to 15 residues. The V end was cut by 5 bases, the J end by 3 bases, with 14 bases between. CDR1 SEHNR and CDR2 FQNEAQ come from the germline V gene (reference sequence). This CDR3 is CASSNSDGVNQPQHF. CDR3 nucleotides: TGTGCCAGCAGCAACTCGGACGGGGTCAATCAGCCCCAGCATTTT.

There are many counts of this clonotype. The chain links TRBV12-3 or TRBV12-4 to TRBJ2-1; D is uncertain. CDR3 length: 12 residues. V was shortened by 5 bases and J by 12 bases, with 14 bases between the two germline ends. The CDR3 sequence: CASSTDRSWQFF. DNA for the CDR3: TGTGCCAGCAGTACCGATCGGAGCTGGCAGTTCTTC.

The CDR3 DNA is TGTGCCAGCAGTATCACCGACAAAACCTACGAGCAGTACTTC. Its translation is CASSITDKTYEQYF. The chain couples TRBV13 to TRBJ2-7; D ambiguous. Germline V gene lookup returns CDR1 PRHDT and CDR2 FYEKMQ (reference sequence). V shed 6 bases and J shed 2 bases, with 14 bases lying between them. There are 14 residues in the CDR3.

J is TRBJ1-6 and V is TRBV6-5; D uncertain. V was shortened by 11 bases and J by 9 bases, with 17 bases between the two germline ends. The CDR3 extends over 13 amino acids. The germline gives CDR1 MNHEY, CDR2 SVGAGI. CDR3 sequence reads: CASLAYSGSPLHF. DNA of the CDR3: TGTGCCTCCCTCGCCTACTCGGGTTCACCCCTCCACTTT.

This clonotype was observed a handful of times. The CDR3 reads CASSYYRGVNYGYTF. Written as DNA, the CDR3 is TGTGCCAGCAGTTACTACAGGGGTGTAAACTATGGCTACACCTTC. V and J are TRBV6-2 or TRBV6-3 and TRBJ1-2; 7 nucleotides align to TRBD1. Germline V lookup: CDR1 MNHEY, CDR2 SVGEGT. The trim removed 1 base at V and 2 bases at J, leaving 4 bases unmatched. The CDR3 totals 15 residues.

V and J are TRBV25-1 and TRBJ2-3, with no clear D. Germline CDR1 reads MGHDK; CDR2 reads SYGVNS. The CDR3 length is 15 residues. V lost 1 base, J lost 2 bases, and 10 bases lay in between. CDR3 in amino acids: CASSESTETTDTQYF. As DNA, the CDR3 is TGTGCCAGCAGTGAATCTACCGAGACCACAGATACGCAGTATTTT.

There are many counts of this clonotype. The V gene is TRBV28, the J gene TRBJ2-1, with D unresolved. This CDR3 is 9 amino acids long. V was shortened by 9 bases and J by 9 bases, with 6 bases between the two germline ends. The V gene's germline CDR1 is MDHEN and CDR2 SYDVKM. The CDR3 bases are TGTGCCAGTCTCAGTGAGCAGTTCTTC. It translates to CASLSEQFF.

The chain carries TRBV6-6 and TRBJ2-5; D not resolved. The CDR3 spans 14 residues. In germline, CDR1 is MNHNY, CDR2 SVGAGI (reference sequence). With 1 base removed from V and 4 bases from J, the gap between germline ends came to 10 bases. The chain's CDR3 is CASSYLSVRETQYF. The CDR3, as DNA: TGTGCCAGCAGTTACTTATCCGTGCGAGAGACCCAGTACTTC.

This clonotype was recorded a few times. The V and J genes are TRBV12-3 or TRBV12-4 and TRBJ2-6; 9 positions match TRBD1. The CDR3 consists of 18 residues. V shed 6 bases, J shed 3 bases, and the junction held 12 bases outside the gene matches. CDR3: CASSTPGTGHGGANVLTF. CDR3 nucleotide sequence: TGTGCCAGCAGCACTCCCGGGACAGGGCACGGTGGGGCCAACGTCCTGACTTTC.